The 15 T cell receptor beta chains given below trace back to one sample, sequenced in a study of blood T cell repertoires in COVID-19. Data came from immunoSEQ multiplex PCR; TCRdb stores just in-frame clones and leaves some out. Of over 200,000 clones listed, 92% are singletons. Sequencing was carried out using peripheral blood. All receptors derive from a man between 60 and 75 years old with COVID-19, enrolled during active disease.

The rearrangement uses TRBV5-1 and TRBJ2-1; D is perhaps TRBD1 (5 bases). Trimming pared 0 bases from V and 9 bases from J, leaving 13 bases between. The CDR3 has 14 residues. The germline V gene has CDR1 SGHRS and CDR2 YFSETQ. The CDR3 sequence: CASSLGPGQREQFF. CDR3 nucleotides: TGCGCCAGCAGCTTGGGGCCAGGGCAGCGTGAGCAGTTCTTC.

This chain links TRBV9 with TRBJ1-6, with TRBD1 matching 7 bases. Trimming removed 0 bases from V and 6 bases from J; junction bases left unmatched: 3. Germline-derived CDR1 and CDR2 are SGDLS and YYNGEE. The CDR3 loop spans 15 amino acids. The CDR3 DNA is TGTGCCAGCAGCGTAGAGGGGGCCCTTAATTCACCCCTCCACTTT. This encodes CASSVEGALNSPLHF.

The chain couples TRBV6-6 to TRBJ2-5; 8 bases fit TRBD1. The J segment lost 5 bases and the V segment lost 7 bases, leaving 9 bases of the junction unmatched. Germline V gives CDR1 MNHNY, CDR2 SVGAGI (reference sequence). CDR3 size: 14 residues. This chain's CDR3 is CASTGQGEKETQYF. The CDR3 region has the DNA TGTGCCAGCACTGGACAGGGTGAGAAGGAGACCCAGTACTTC.

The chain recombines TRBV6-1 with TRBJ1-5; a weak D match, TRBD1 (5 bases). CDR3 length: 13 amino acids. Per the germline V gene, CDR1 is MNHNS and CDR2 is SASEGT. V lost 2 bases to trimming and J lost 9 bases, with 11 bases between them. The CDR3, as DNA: TGTGCCAGCAGTGAATCACAGGTCGCGCCCCAGCATTTT. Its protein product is CASSESQVAPQHF.

CDR3 sequence reads: CASSAGGTSRGETQYF. Here the CDR3 DNA reads TGTGCCAGCAGCGCGGGGGGGACTAGCAGAGGAGAGACCCAGTACTTC. The chain employs TRBV9 and TRBJ2-5, with 9 bases lining up with TRBD2. Germline CDR1 SGDLS, CDR2 YYNGEE. The trim removed 3 bases at V and 4 bases at J, leaving 10 bases unmatched. The CDR3 has 16 amino acids.

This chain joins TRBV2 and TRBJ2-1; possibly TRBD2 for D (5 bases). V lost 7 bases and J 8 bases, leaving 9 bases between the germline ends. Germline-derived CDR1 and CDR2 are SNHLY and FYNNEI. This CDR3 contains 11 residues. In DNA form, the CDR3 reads TGTGCCAGCAAAACTAGTCATGAGCAGTTCTTC. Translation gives CASKTSHEQFF.

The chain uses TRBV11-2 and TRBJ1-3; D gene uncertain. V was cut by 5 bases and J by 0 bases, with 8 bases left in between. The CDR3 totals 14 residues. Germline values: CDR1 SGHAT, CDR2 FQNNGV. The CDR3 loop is CASSPQVSGNTIYF. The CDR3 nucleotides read TGTGCCAGCAGCCCTCAGGTCTCTGGAAACACCATATATTTT.

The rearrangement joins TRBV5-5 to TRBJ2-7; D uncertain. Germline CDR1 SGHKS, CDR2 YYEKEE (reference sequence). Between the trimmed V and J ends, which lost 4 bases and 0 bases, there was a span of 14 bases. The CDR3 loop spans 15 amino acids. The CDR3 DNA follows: TGTGCCAGCAGCCGGTCACCGGTGATCTCCTACGAGCAGTACTTC. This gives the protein CASSRSPVISYEQYF.

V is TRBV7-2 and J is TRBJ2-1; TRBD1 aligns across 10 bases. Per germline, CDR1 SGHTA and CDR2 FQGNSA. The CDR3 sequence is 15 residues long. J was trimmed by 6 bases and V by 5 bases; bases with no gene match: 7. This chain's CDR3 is CASSLSRDRGNEQFF. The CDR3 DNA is TGTGCCAGCAGCCTCTCACGGGACAGGGGCAATGAGCAGTTCTTC.

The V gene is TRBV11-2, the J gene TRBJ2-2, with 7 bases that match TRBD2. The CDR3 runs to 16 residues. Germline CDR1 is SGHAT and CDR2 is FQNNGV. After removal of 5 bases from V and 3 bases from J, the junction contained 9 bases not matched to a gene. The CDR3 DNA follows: TGTGCCAGCAGCCCGGGACTACTGGGGGACACCGGGGAGCTGTTTTTT. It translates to CASSPGLLGDTGELFF.

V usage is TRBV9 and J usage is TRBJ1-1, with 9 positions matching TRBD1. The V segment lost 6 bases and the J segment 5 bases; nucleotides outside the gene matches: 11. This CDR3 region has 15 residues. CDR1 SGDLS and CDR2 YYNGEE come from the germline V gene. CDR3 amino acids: CASTDLGQGTTEAFF. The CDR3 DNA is TGTGCCAGCACCGATTTGGGACAGGGCACAACTGAAGCTTTCTTT.

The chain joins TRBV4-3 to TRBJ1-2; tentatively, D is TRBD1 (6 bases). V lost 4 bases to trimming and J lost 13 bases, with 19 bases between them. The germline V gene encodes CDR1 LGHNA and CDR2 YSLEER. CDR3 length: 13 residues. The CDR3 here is CASSLAGTPEPTF. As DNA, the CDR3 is TGCGCCAGCAGCCTTGCCGGGACACCTGAACCCACCTTC.

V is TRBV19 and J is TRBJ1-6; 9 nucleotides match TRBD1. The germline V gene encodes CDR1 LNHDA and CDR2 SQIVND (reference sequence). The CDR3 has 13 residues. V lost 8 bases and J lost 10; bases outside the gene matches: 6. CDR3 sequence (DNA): TGTGCCAGTGCCCGGGACAGGGAGTCACCCCTCCACTTT. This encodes CASARDRESPLHF.

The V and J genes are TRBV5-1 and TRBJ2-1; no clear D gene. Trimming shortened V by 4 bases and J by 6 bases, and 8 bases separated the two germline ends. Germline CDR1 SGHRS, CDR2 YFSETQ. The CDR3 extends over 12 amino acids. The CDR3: CASSQVTNEQFF. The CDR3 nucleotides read TGCGCCAGCAGCCAGGTGACCAATGAGCAGTTCTTC. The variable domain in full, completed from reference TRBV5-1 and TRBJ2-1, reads KAGVTQTPRYLIKTRGQQVTLSCSPISGHRSVSWYQQTPGQGLQFLFEYFSETQRNKGNFPGRFSGRQFSNSRSEMNVSTLELGDSALYLCASSQVTNEQFFGPGTRLTVL.

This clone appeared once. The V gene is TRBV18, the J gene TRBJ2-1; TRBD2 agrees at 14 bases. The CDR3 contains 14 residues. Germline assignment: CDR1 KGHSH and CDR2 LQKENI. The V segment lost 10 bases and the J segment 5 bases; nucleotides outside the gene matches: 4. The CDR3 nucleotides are TGTGCCACCATGGGACTAGCGGGAGACAATGAGCAGTTCTTC. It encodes CATMGLAGDNEQFF.